Ten or more counts support the clone carrying this TCR beta chain. The sample originates from a study of early T cells in non-severe SARS-CoV-2 infection. Study-level background: RNA in bulk from unsorted whole blood was sequenced, and chains were unpaired.

Attached unique molecular identifiers marked individual cDNA molecules. TCRdb processed the 5' RACE reads anew with MiXCR; each CDR3 protein has one entry. The sample consists of around 30,000 distinct CDR3 sequences, around 5.1% of them appearing once. This receptor was identified in an adult who was a healthcare worker with PCR-confirmed SARS-CoV-2 infection or an uninfected control (not recorded which). The sample consisted of whole blood.

CDR3 sequence: CSATKGGNTEAFF. CDR3 bases: TGCAGTGCCACGAAAGGGGGGAACACTGAAGCTTTCTTT. V gene TRBV20-1 combines with J gene TRBJ1-1, with a possible D match to TRBD1 (6 bases). With 6 bases removed from V and 1 base from J, the gap between germline ends came to 12 bases. The V gene's germline CDR1 is DFQATT and CDR2 SNEGSKA (reference sequence). This CDR3 comprises 13 residues.